Each of the 20 T cell receptor beta chains below was sequenced from the same sample in a study of T cells expressing NK-cell markers. Using the 5' RACE reads, TCRdb records one entry per CDR3 protein without DNA. The sample spans 350,000 to 400,000 distinct CDR3 sequences; the ten largest clones claim around 10%. The sample consisted of blood T cells: a sorted CD56 or NKG2C T cell subset, CD4+ or CD8+ T cells, or bulk PBMC T cells (not recorded which). These receptors all come from a woman between 50 and 59 years old in good health.

V gene TRBV28 combines with J gene TRBJ2-5; without DNA, the TCRdb call of TRBD1 cannot be checked. Germline assignment: CDR1 MDHEN and CDR2 SYDVKM. This CDR3 region has 14 residues. CDR3 protein: CASTSAGSSGTQYF.

The V gene is TRBV12-3 or TRBV12-4, the J gene TRBJ2-7; as DNA is missing, the TRBD1 call by TCRdb cannot be tested. CDR3 length: 15 amino acids. The CDR3: CASSSPAGSSYEQYF.

The chain couples TRBV4-1 to TRBJ2-4. Germline values: CDR1 MGHRA, CDR2 YSYEKL. The CDR3 extends over 18 amino acids. CDR3 region: CASSQVVPIELAKNIQYF.

CDR3 protein: CASREGMRTEAFF. This chain joins TRBV2 and TRBJ1-1. This CDR3 has 13 residues. Germline values: CDR1 SNHLY, CDR2 FYNNEI.

The genes are TRBV7-6 and TRBJ2-7; TCRdb designates TRBD2, a call that cannot be tested without DNA. The CDR3 has 16 residues. CDR1 and CDR2 from the germline V gene are SGHVS and FNYEAQ. The CDR3 region is CASSPGRLAGVYEQYF.

This chain connects TRBV20-1 to TRBJ2-1. The CDR3 is 14 amino acids. Germline loops: CDR1 DFQATT, CDR2 SNEGSKA (reference sequence). The CDR3 sequence is CSARALSSYNEQFF.

CDR3 in amino acids: CATSDPSGRAVNEQFF. This rearrangement joins TRBV24-1 to TRBJ2-1; the D call of TRBD2 rests on TCRdb alone, since no DNA is present to check it. CDR3 length: 16 residues. The germline CDR1 and CDR2 sequences are KGHDR and SFDVKD.

The V gene is TRBV27, the J gene TRBJ2-2; checking the TCRdb D call of TRBD1 is not possible without DNA. CDR3 length: 14 amino acids. CDR1 is MNHEY, CDR2 SMNVEV, per germline (reference sequence). CDR3 loop: CASSLSWGTGELFF.

The chain recombines TRBV5-1 with TRBJ1-1; there is no DNA to check the TCRdb D call of TRBD1. Germline CDR1 is SGHRS and CDR2 is YFSETQ. This CDR3 has 14 residues. CDR3 amino acids: CASGQGGASTEAFF.

The J gene is TRBJ1-2, the V gene TRBV6-6. From germline, CDR1 is MNHNY and CDR2 SVGAGI (reference sequence). There are 12 residues in the CDR3. CDR3: CASTAAKEGYTF.

The V gene is TRBV20-1, the J gene TRBJ2-5; TCRdb proposes TRBD2, but this gene call is untestable without DNA. Per germline, CDR1 DFQATT and CDR2 SNEGSKA (reference sequence). This CDR3 spans 17 amino acids. The chain's CDR3 is CSAKALAGGFGQETQYF.

The rearrangement links TRBV20-1 to TRBJ1-1; there is no DNA to check the TCRdb D call of TRBD1. The CDR3 loop spans 14 amino acids. The germline CDR1 and CDR2 sequences are DFQATT and SNEGSKA (reference sequence). CDR3 protein: CSAKPGQGETEAFF.

The chain couples TRBV5-1 to TRBJ2-7; the D call from TCRdb, TRBD1, cannot be confirmed without DNA. Germline V gene sequence: CDR1 SGHRS, CDR2 YFSETQ. The CDR3 totals 14 residues. CDR3 amino acids: CASSLQTGSGEQYF.

The chain combines TRBV4-1 with TRBJ1-5. The CDR3 is 14 residues long. Germline assignment: CDR1 MGHRA and CDR2 YSYEKL. The CDR3 protein is CASQGEGRLQPQHF.

This chain links TRBV5-1 with TRBJ2-1; absent DNA, TCRdb's TRBD2 call cannot be checked. This CDR3 comprises 16 residues. Germline CDR1 SGHRS, CDR2 YFSETQ. The CDR3 loop reads CASSHSRAGPYNEQFF.

The chain uses TRBV4-1 and TRBJ2-3. The CDR3 length is 14 residues. Germline V gene lookup returns CDR1 MGHRA and CDR2 YSYEKL. CDR3: CASSDITATDTQYF.

This chain uses TRBV4-1 with TRBJ2-2; with no DNA, the TCRdb D assignment of TRBD1 cannot be verified. Germline CDR1 is MGHRA and CDR2 is YSYEKL. The CDR3 consists of 19 residues. CDR3 loop: CASSQDVVGTLDNTGELFF.

J is TRBJ1-5 and V is TRBV20-1; the TCRdb D gene call, TRBD1, has no DNA to confirm it. In germline, CDR1 is DFQATT, CDR2 SNEGSKA (reference sequence). The CDR3 has 15 amino acids. The CDR3 protein is CSASQTGVVLQPQHF.

The rearrangement uses TRBV24-1 and TRBJ1-2; TCRdb's D call, TRBD1, is unchecked because there is no DNA. Germline V gene lookup returns CDR1 KGHDR and CDR2 SFDVKD. The CDR3 is made up of 14 amino acids. The CDR3 spells CATSDSGTGQRYTF.

V usage is TRBV7-9 and J usage is TRBJ1-6. CDR3 length: 14 amino acids. Germline V lookup: CDR1 SEHNR, CDR2 FQNEAQ (reference sequence). CDR3 amino acids: CASSLVSGGSPLHF.